The clone carrying this TCR gamma chain was detected only a few times. Its antigen is not identified. The record originates from a study of Vδ1+ human thymocytes. Extracted RNA was reverse transcribed into cDNA. CDR3 amplicons came from multiplex PCR with pooled V-gene forward and constant-region reverse primers. TCRdb re-called the multiplex PCR reads with CATT. The table lists over 25,000 gamma-chain clones, 15% to 25% of them singletons. Losses at the gene ends were 0 bases for V and 0 bases for J; bases not matched to a gene: 5. The CDR3 consists of 15 residues. The germline V gene encodes CDR1 EGSNGY and CDR2 YDSYNSKV. Notes on the study in general: In the thymus, TRG and TRD repertoires looked highly polyclonal with Gaussian CDR3 lengths.

V gene TRGV2 combines with J gene TRGJ1 or TRGJ2. Sequenced input: Vdelta1+ gamma-delta thymocytes from the thymus. Noted subset: FACS-sorted CD3+ TCRalphabeta- TCRVdelta1+ TCRVdelta2- thymocytes. The origin of this receptor is a boy less than two years old who had congenital heart surgery. This CDR3 reads CATWDGQKNYYKKLF. The CDR3 bases are TGTGCCACCTGGGACGGGCAGAAGAATTATTATAAGAAACTCTTT.